A selection of T cell receptor beta chains follows, all from one sample in a study of post-analysis software for immune sequencing data. TCRdb passed the PCR reads through MiXCR, listing each CDR3 protein once. The table records 700,000 to 900,000 distinct CDR3 sequences, about 45% of them present only once. Sequenced material: blood. These receptors all come from a girl aged 5-17 years with multiple sclerosis. Each CDR3 is given with its conserved first and last residue. Each record gives: V gene, D gene, J gene, clone size, CDR3 DNA, CDR3 protein. D genes are given only for firm matches. Rows give clone size only sometimes, using once, few, many, or a class for an expanded clone.

v_call: TRBV20-1
d_call: TRBD2
j_call: TRBJ2-4
clone_size: few
cdr3_nt: TGCAGTGCTCGACTAGCGGGATCAGCCAAAAACATTCAGTACTTC
cdr3_aa: CSARLAGSAKNIQYF

v_call: TRBV28
d_call: .
j_call: TRBJ1-2
clone_size: .
cdr3_nt: TGTGCCAGCAGTTTCGTACCTCCAGGATATGGCTACACCTTC
cdr3_aa: CASSFVPPGYGYTF

v_call: TRBV27
d_call: TRBD2
j_call: TRBJ2-3
clone_size: .
cdr3_nt: TGTGCCAGCAGTTTACGTCGGAGCGGGAGACTGCCAGATACGCAGTATTTT
cdr3_aa: CASSLRRSGRLPDTQYF

v_call: TRBV15
d_call: .
j_call: TRBJ2-5
clone_size: .
cdr3_nt: TGTGCCACCAGCAGAGGGGGGGTGACAGTCCAAGAGACCCAGTACTTC
cdr3_aa: CATSRGGVTVQETQYF

v_call: TRBV19
d_call: TRBD2
j_call: TRBJ2-7
clone_size: .
cdr3_nt: TGTGCCATTACTAGCGGGAGGGCCAAGTACGAGCAGTACTTC
cdr3_aa: CAITSGRAKYEQYF

v_call: TRBV18
d_call: TRBD1
j_call: TRBJ1-2
clone_size: .
cdr3_nt: TGTGCCAGCTCACACGGTCACAGGGGATCGCCTAAGGATGGCTACACCTTC
cdr3_aa: CASSHGHRGSPKDGYTF

v_call: TRBV5-6
d_call: TRBD2
j_call: TRBJ2-7
clone_size: .
cdr3_nt: TGTGCCAGCAGCTTTTTTCTAGCGGGTATGGGGGACGAGCAGTACTTC
cdr3_aa: CASSFFLAGMGDEQYF

v_call: TRBV29-1
d_call: TRBD1
j_call: TRBJ2-7
clone_size: .
cdr3_nt: TGCAGCGTTGTCGTTGCCCTTCTGGGACAGGGTAAAGAGCAGTACTTC
cdr3_aa: CSVVVALLGQGKEQYF

v_call: TRBV10-3
d_call: .
j_call: TRBJ2-5
clone_size: once
cdr3_nt: TGTGCCATCGGTGAGAAAGAGACCCAGTACTTC
cdr3_aa: CAIGEKETQYF

v_call: TRBV9
d_call: .
j_call: TRBJ2-5
clone_size: .
cdr3_nt: TGTGCCAGCAGCATTCACCCTGGGGGGCCGGAGACCCAGTACTTC
cdr3_aa: CASSIHPGGPETQYF

v_call: TRBV29-1
d_call: .
j_call: TRBJ2-1
clone_size: .
cdr3_nt: TGCAGCGTTGAAGGATTAGCTGCATTGATAAATGAGCAGTTCTTC
cdr3_aa: CSVEGLAALINEQFF

v_call: TRBV29-1
d_call: .
j_call: TRBJ2-1
clone_size: .
cdr3_nt: TGCAGCGTAGTCCCGGGGCCCAGCGAGCAGTTCTTC
cdr3_aa: CSVVPGPSEQFF

v_call: TRBV5-1
d_call: .
j_call: TRBJ2-7
clone_size: few
cdr3_nt: TGCGCCAGCAGCCCTGACTACCTCGACGGCGAGCAGTACTTC
cdr3_aa: CASSPDYLDGEQYF

v_call: TRBV20-1
d_call: TRBD2
j_call: TRBJ2-5
clone_size: few
cdr3_nt: TGCAGTGCTAGCCCGCGACTAGCGGGATGGGAGCAGTACTTC
cdr3_aa: CSASPRLAGWEQYF

v_call: TRBV25-1
d_call: TRBD2
j_call: TRBJ2-4
clone_size: many
cdr3_nt: TGTGCCAGCAGTGAATTTGGCCTAGCGGGAGGGCCGGGCATTCAGTACTTC
cdr3_aa: CASSEFGLAGGPGIQYF

v_call: TRBV7-2
d_call: TRBD1
j_call: TRBJ1-2
clone_size: .
cdr3_nt: TGTGCCAGCAGCTTAACAGGGGGCCAGGGCTATGGCTGCACCTTC
cdr3_aa: CASSLTGGQGYGCTF

v_call: TRBV6-5
d_call: .
j_call: TRBJ2-5
clone_size: .
cdr3_nt: TGTGCCAGCAGTTACGGAGCTAGCTTGCTCCAGCCTCAAGAGACCCAGTACTTC
cdr3_aa: CASSYGASLLQPQETQYF

v_call: TRBV7-9
d_call: TRBD2
j_call: TRBJ2-3
clone_size: few
cdr3_nt: TGTGCCAGCAGCCGCCAAGCGGGAGGGCCTACAGATACGCAGTATTTT
cdr3_aa: CASSRQAGGPTDTQYF

v_call: TRBV5-1
d_call: TRBD1
j_call: TRBJ2-3
clone_size: .
cdr3_nt: TGCGCCAGCAGCTTGTTGGACAGGGTTTTCACAGATACGCAGTATTTT
cdr3_aa: CASSLLDRVFTDTQYF

v_call: TRBV28
d_call: .
j_call: TRBJ2-3
clone_size: few
cdr3_nt: TGTGCCAGCACCACCACAGATACGCAGTATTTT
cdr3_aa: CASTTTDTQYF

v_call: TRBV12-3/TRBV12-4
d_call: .
j_call: TRBJ1-1
clone_size: few
cdr3_nt: TGTGCCAGCAGTTTCGGGGGTCTAGCTTTCTTT
cdr3_aa: CASSFGGLAFF

v_call: TRBV20-1
d_call: TRBD2
j_call: TRBJ2-3
clone_size: .
cdr3_nt: TGCAGTGAAGCGAGAGGCGGCGGGGGGGAGGCGTATTTT
cdr3_aa: CSEARGGGGEAYF

v_call: TRBV4-1
d_call: .
j_call: TRBJ2-3
clone_size: few
cdr3_nt: TGCGCCAGCAGCCAAGTCAATTCCGCAGATACGCAGTATTTT
cdr3_aa: CASSQVNSADTQYF

v_call: TRBV29-1
d_call: .
j_call: TRBJ2-7
clone_size: .
cdr3_nt: TGCAGCGTTGAGGGACCGGATAACTACGAGCAGTACTTC
cdr3_aa: CSVEGPDNYEQYF

v_call: TRBV4-3
d_call: .
j_call: TRBJ2-3
clone_size: .
cdr3_nt: TGCGCCAGCAGCCAAGAGCGACAGGAGAGATTTAACACAGATACGCAGTATTTT
cdr3_aa: CASSQERQERFNTDTQYF

v_call: TRBV20-1
d_call: .
j_call: TRBJ2-2
clone_size: .
cdr3_nt: TGCAGTGCTAGTGACGGGGGGCACACCGGGGAGCTGTTTTTT
cdr3_aa: CSASDGGHTGELFF